This is a list of T cell receptor beta chains from one sample in a study of long-term antiretroviral therapy in people with HIV. Libraries were prepared by immunoSEQ multiplex PCR; TCRdb keeps only in-frame clonotypes and omits some of them. The sample has tens of thousands of clones, around 95% seen once. Specimen: unsorted PBMCs, collected 5.3 years after starting antiretroviral therapy. These receptors came from a man between 45 and 60 years old with HIV. Both conserved end residues are part of each CDR3. The order of the fields is CDR3 protein, J gene, V gene.

CDR3 protein: CASSDPTELQPQHF
J gene: TRBJ1-5
V gene: TRBV2

CDR3 protein: CAISSYSNQPQHF
J gene: TRBJ1-5
V gene: TRBV10-3

CDR3 protein: CASSQGRGLSSYEQYF
J gene: TRBJ2-7
V gene: TRBV4-3

CDR3 protein: CASSLGTDLRTDTQYF
J gene: TRBJ2-3
V gene: TRBV7-3

CDR3 protein: CASSLSGTGGSPLHF
J gene: TRBJ1-6
V gene: TRBV7-3

CDR3 protein: CASSLSRTGGDEKLFF
J gene: TRBJ1-4
V gene: TRBV7-9

CDR3 protein: CASSASGIAANGDTQYF
J gene: TRBJ2-3
V gene: TRBV6-1

CDR3 protein: CASSLYAGSSYEQYF
J gene: TRBJ2-7
V gene: TRBV6-5

CDR3 protein: CASSQDPDRELFF
J gene: TRBJ2-2
V gene: TRBV4-1

CDR3 protein: CASSLEKGGEQFF
J gene: TRBJ2-1
V gene: TRBV5-1

CDR3 protein: CASSPPRTGLSGELFF
J gene: TRBJ2-2
V gene: TRBV9